This entry is about one T cell receptor (beta chain). Its antigen has not been determined. No base quality information exists; no much larger clone differs at one position. The data are from a study of blood T cells in healthy people across ages (dated by TCRdb to the mid-2010s). Describing the broader study: In model experiments, roughly one uniquely barcoded TCR beta cDNA molecule per two T cells was captured by template switching. The study measured age-related changes in TCR beta repertoire diversity using deep sequencing normalized with unique cDNA molecular identifiers. The donors were split into four age groups: young (average 16 years), middle-aged (39), aged (roughly 60) and long-lived (roughly 88). To avoid experimental bias, donors of different ages were randomly spread across the sequencing lanes. Two additional independent replicas of 1 million unique cDNA reads from the same blood draw were analyzed for two donors (one aged 18 to 29 and one aged 80 or older).

The roughly 39 donors, aged about 6 to 95 years, were systemically healthy Caucasian individuals from Russia. Ten milliliters of peripheral blood were drawn from each donor into EDTA-treated Vacutainer tubes. PBMCs were isolated by Ficoll-Paque density-gradient centrifugation, with at least 7 million obtained per sample. Trizol reagent was used to extract total RNA from the PBMCs, yielding at least 6 micrograms per sample. Naive CD45RAhigh/CD27high T cell percentages were measured by flow cytometry on a PBMC aliquot from every donor. Beyond this particular receptor, the publication reports: There was a strong correlation between observed TCR beta diversity and the percentage of naive T cells measured by flow cytometry. Total diversity estimates from one million sequenced T cells were considered lower bounds and underestimates. Since profiling was done on bulk unsorted PBMCs, naive and antigen-experienced compartments could not be conclusively compared. Because the CMV infection status of the donors was unknown, age-related changes in expanded clonotypes may potentially have been confounded. As age increased, observed TCR beta diversity per million T cells dropped in a roughly linear way, and a significant reduction was already evident by age about 40. Compared with the aged group, the long-lived group had more naive CD4+ T cells, fewer expanded clones and increased TCR diversity, a pattern suggesting age selection.

Library preparation used 5' RACE. Reads for this sample came from an Illumina HiSeq 2500. The second PCR ran for roughly 6 to 11 cycles and used a J-beta primer mix along with a sample-barcoded 5' primer. Each TCR beta cDNA molecule received a unique molecular identifier from a template-switch 5' adaptor carrying 12 random nucleotides. At least 2.5 million CDR3-containing paired-end reads were obtained from each sample. First-strand cDNA was synthesized from all RNA with the Mint cDNA synthesis kit, primed by a TRBC-specific oligonucleotide. Following uracil-DNA glycosylase treatment, a first 18-cycle PCR with universal primers M1SS and BC2_uni_R was performed on all cDNA. Under the source paper's analysis protocol: For normalization, 1 million high-quality reads, each with a distinct molecular identifier, were randomly selected from each sample. Reads with shared molecular identifiers were discarded instead of being binned into consensus sequences. CDR3 identification, clonotype clustering and error correction used MiTCR with a Q25 quality threshold and the strictest error-elimination algorithm. A nonparametric unseen species model with Euler transformation was used to estimate a lower bound on total TCR beta diversity. TCRdb redid the processing of the public reads, applying fastp at Q25 and MiXCR, and retained in-frame beta chains. When rows share a CDR3 protein, they turn into one entry using the most common DNA and genes. These V and J calls rely on TCRdb rather than the paper's analysis. Present in this sample are 790,000 or so distinct CDR3 sequences, around 45% of which were seen just once. The biggest ten clones account for around a sixth of the sample.

This receptor was taken from an elderly man in good health. Sequenced sample: blood.

The nucleotides are TGTGCCAGCAGTATAAGCAGACAAGAGACCCAGTACTTC. It encodes CASSISRQETQYF. Recombination connected TRBV27 to TRBJ2-5; no D gene is confidently identified. Looking up the germline V gene (reference sequence) yields CDR1 MNHEY and CDR2 SMNVEV. Including cysteine and phenylalanine, the CDR3 has 13 amino acids. Only the CDR3 DNA stays, 39 bases, in frame from base 1. V and J are truncated by 5 bases and 2 bases respectively, leaving an intervening sequence of 9 bases.